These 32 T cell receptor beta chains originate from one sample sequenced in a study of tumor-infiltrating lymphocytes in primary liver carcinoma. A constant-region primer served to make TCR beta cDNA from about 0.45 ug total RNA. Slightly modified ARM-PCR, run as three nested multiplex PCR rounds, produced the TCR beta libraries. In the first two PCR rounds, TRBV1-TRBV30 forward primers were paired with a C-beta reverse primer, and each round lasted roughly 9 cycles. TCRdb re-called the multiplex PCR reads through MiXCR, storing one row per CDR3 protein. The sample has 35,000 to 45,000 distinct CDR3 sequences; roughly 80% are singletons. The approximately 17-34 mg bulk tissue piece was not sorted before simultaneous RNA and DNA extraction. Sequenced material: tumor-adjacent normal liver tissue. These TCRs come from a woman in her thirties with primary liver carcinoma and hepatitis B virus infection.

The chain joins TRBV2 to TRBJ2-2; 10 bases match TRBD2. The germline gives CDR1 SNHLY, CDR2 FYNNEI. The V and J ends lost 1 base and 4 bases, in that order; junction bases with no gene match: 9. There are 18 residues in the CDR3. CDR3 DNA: TGTGCCAGCAGTGAAGGCGGACTAGCGGAAGGGCTCACCGGGGAGCTGTTTTTT. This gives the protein CASSEGGLAEGLTGELFF.

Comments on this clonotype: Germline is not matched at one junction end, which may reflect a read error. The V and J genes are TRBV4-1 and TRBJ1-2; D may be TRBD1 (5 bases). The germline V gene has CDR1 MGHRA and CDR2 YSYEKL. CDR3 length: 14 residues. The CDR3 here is CVSSPPGTGYGYTF. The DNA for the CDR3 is TGCGTCAGCAGCCCTCCTGGGACCGGTTATGGCTACACCTTC.

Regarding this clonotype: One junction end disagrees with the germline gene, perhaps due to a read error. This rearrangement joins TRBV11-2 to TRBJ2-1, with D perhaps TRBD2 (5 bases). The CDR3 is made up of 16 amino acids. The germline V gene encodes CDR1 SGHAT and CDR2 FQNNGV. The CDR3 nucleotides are TGTACCAGCAGCTTAGGGATGGAGGCGCGGTATAATGAGCAGTTCTTC. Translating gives CTSSLGMEARYNEQFF.

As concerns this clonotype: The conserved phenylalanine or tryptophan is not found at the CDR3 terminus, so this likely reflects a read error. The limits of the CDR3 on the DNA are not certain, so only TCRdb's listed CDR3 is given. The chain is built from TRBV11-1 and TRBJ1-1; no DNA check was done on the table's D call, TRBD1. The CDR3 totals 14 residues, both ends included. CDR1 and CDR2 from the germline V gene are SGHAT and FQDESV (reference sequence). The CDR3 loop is CGSSFGQGYTEASL.

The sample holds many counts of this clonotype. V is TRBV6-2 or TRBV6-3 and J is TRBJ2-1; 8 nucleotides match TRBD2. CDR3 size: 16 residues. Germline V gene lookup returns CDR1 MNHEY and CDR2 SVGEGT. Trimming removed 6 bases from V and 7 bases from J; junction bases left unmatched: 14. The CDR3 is CASRAAGLGNPNEQFF. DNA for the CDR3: TGTGCCAGCAGGGCCGCGGGACTAGGGAACCCAAATGAGCAGTTCTTC.

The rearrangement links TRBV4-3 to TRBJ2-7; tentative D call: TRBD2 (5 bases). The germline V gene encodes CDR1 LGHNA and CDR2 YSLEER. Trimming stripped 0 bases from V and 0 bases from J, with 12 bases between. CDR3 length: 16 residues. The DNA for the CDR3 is TGCGCCAGCAGCCAAGACCCGGCTGGAGGCTCCTACGAGCAGTACTTC. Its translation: CASSQDPAGGSYEQYF.

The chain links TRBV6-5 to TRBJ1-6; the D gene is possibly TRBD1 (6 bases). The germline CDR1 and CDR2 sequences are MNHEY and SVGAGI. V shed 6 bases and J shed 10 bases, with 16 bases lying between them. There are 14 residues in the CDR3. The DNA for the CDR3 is TGTGCCAGCAGCTGGGGGGCAGGGGACTCACCCCTCCACTTT. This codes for CASSWGAGDSPLHF.

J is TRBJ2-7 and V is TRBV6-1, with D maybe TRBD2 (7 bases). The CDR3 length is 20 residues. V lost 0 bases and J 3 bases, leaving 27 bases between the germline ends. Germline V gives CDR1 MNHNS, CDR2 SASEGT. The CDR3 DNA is TGTGCCAGCAGTGAAGCCGCTGGCCGGGGGGCTAGTCTGGGCCGCTACGAGCAGTACTTC. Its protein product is CASSEAAGRGASLGRYEQYF.

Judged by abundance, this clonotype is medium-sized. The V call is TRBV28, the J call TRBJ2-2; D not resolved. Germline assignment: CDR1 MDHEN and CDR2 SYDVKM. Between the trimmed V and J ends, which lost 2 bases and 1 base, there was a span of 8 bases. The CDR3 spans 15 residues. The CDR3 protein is CASSLVGLNTGELFF. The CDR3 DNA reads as TGTGCCAGCAGTTTAGTCGGATTGAACACCGGGGAGCTGTTTTTT.

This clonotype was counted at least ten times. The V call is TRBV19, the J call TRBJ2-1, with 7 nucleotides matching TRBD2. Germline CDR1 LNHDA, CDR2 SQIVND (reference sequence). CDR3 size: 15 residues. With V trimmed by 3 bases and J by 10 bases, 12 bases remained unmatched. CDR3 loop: CASSIGSAGAQEQFF. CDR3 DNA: TGTGCCAGTAGTATTGGTTCGGCGGGAGCTCAGGAGCAGTTCTTC.

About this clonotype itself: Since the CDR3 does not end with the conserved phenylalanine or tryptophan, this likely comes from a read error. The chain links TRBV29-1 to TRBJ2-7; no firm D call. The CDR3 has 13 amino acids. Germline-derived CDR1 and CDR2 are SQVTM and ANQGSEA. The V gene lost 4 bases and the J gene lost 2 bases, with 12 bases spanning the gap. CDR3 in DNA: TGCAGCGTTGTCACACAGAAGGCCTACGAGCAGTACCTC. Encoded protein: CSVVTQKAYEQYL.

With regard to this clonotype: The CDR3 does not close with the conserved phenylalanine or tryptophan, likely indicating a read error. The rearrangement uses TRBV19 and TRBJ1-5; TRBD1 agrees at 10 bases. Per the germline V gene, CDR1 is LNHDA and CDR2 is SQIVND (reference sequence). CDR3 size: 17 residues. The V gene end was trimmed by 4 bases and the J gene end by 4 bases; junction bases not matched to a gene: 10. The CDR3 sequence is CASSKRGTGVMNQPQHS. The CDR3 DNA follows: TGTGCCAGTAGTAAAAGAGGGACAGGGGTGATGAATCAGCCCCAGCATTCT.

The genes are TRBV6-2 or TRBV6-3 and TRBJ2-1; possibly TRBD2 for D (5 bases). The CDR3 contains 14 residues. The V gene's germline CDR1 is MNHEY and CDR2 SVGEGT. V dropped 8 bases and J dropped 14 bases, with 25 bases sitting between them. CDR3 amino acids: CASGSDSDGMSEFF. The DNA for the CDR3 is TGTGCCAGCGGTAGCGATAGCGATGGAATGAGTGAGTTCTTC.

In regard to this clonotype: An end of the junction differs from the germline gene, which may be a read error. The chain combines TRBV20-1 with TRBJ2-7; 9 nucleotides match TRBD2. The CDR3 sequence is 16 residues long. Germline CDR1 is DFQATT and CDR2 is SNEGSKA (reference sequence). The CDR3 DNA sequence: TGCAGTGCTAGAGTCCCTAGCGGGAAGGGGCCCTACAAGCAGTACTTC. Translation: CSARVPSGKGPYKQYF.

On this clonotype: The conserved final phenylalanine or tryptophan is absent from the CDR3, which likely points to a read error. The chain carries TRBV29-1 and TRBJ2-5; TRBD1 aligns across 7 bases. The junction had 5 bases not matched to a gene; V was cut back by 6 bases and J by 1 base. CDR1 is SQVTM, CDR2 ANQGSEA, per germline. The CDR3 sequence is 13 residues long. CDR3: CSVTGTAQETQYI. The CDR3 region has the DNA TGCAGCGTGACCGGGACAGCCCAAGAGACCCAGTACATA.

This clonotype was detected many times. The CDR3 protein is CASSGGETQYF. The CDR3, as DNA: TGTGCCAGCAGCGGTGGAGAGACCCAGTACTTC. V gene TRBV21-1 combines with J gene TRBJ2-5. TRBV21-1 is noted as a pseudogene. CDR3 size: 11 residues.

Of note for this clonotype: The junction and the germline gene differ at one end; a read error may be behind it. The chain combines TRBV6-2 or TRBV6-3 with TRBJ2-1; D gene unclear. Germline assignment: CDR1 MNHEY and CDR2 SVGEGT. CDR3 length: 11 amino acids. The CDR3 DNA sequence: TGTGCCAGCAATGACGGTGATGAACAGTTCTTC. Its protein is CASNDGDEQFF.

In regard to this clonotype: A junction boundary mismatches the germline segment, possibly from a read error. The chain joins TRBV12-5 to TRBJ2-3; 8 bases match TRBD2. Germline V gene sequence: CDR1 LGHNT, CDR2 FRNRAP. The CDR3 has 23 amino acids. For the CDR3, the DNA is TGTGCTAGTGGTTTGGTTCTGTCTCCTATTCTCCCGACACTAGCGGCCACCACAGTTACGCAGTATTTT. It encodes CASGLVLSPILPTLAATTVTQYF.

The CDR3, as DNA: TGTGCCAGCAGTTACTGGAGGCAAGGCATTGATACGCAGTATTTT. Its translation is CASSYWRQGIDTQYF. The gene calls are TRBV6-5 and TRBJ2-3; the D gene is possibly TRBD2 (5 bases). This CDR3 is built from 15 residues. V was cut by 1 base and J by 6 bases, with 14 bases left in between. Germline V gene lookup returns CDR1 MNHEY and CDR2 SVGAGI.

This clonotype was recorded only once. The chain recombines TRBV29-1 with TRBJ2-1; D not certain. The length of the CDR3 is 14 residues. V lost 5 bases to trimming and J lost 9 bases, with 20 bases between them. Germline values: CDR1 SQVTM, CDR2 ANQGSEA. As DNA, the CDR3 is TGCAGCGTTCCTCTAGTCTCGATGGGGTGTGAGCAGTTCTTC. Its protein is CSVPLVSMGCEQFF.

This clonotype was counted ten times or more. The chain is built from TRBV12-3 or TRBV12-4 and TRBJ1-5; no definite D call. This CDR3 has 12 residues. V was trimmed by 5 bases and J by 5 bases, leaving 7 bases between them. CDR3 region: CASSDSYQPQHF. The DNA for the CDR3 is TGTGCCAGCAGTGACTCCTATCAGCCCCAGCATTTT.

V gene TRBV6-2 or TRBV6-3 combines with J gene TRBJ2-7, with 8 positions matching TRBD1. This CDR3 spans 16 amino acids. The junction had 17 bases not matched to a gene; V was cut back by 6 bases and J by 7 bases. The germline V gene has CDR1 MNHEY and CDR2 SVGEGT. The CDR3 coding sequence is TGTGCCAGCAGGCATCTGGCCGGGGGAGGACAGGGAGAGCAGTACTTC. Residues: CASRHLAGGGQGEQYF.

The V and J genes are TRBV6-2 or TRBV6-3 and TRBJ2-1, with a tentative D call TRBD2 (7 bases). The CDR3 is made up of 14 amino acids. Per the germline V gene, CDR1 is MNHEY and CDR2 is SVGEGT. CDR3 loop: CVNRRGGEGNEQFF. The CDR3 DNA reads TGTGTCAACAGAAGAGGGGGGGAGGGGAATGAGCAGTTCTTC.

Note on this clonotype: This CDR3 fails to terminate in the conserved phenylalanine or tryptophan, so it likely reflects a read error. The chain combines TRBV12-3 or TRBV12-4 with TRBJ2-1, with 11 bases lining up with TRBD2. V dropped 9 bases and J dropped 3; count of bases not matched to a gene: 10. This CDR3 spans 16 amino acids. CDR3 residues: CASSTMGLADYNEQFV. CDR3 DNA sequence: TGTGCCAGTAGTACCATGGGACTAGCGGACTACAATGAGCAGTTCGTC.

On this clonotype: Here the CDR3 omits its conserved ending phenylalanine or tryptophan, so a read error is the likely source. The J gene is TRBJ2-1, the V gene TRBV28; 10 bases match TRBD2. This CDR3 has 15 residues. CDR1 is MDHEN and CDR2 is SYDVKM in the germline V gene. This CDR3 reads CVSSTIAGGGNEQFL. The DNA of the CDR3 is TGTGTCAGCAGTACGATAGCGGGAGGAGGCAATGAGCAGTTCTTA.

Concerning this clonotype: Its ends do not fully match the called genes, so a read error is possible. The CDR3 nucleotides read TGCGCCGGCAGCCAAAGTGTAGCCAAAAACATTCAGTACTTC. It encodes CAGSQSVAKNIQYF. V and J are TRBV4-3 and TRBJ2-4, with D hard to call. CDR3 size: 14 residues. Germline assignment: CDR1 LGHNA and CDR2 YSLEER.

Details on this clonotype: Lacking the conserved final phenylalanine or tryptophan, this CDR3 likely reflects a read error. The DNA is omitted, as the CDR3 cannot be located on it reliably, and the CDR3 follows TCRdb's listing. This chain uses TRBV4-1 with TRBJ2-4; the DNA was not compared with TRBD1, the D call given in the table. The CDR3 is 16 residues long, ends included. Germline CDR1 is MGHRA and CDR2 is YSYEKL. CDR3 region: CASSPEMNRDTRMWYY.

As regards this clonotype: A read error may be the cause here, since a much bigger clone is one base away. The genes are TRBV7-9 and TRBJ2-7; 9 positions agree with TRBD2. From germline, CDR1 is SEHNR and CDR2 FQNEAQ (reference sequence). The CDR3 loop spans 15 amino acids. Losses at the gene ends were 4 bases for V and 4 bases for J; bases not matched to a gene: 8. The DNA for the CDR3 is TGTGCCAGCAGCTGGGGACTAGCCACACCTTACGAGCAGTACTTC. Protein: CASSWGLATPYEQYF.

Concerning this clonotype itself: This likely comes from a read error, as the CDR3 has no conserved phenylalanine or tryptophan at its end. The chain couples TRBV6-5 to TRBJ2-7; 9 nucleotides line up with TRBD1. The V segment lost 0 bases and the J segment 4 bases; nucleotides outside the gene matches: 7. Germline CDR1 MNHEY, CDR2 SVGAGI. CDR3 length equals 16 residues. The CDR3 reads CASSYSVGQGLYEQYL. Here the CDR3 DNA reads TGTGCCAGCAGTTACTCGGTGGGACAGGGACTTTACGAGCAGTACTTA.

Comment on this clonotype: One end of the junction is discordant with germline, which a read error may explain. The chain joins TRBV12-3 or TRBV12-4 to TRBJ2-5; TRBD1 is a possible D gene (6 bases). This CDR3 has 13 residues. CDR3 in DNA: TGTGCCAGCGCAAGTACAGGGCAATGGACCCAGTATTTC. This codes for CASASTGQWTQYF.

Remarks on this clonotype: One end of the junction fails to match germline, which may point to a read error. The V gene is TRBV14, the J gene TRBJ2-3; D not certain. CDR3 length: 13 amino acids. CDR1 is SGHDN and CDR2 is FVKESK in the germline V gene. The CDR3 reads CSSSRQYTDTRYF. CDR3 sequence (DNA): TGTTCCAGCAGCCGCCAATACACAGATACGCGGTATTTT.

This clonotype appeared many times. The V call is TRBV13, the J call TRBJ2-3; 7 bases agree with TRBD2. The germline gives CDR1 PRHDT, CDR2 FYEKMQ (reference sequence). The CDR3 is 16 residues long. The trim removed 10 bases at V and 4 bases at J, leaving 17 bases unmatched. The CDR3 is CATEMTSRRWADTQYF. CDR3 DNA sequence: TGTGCCACCGAAATGACTAGCAGACGATGGGCAGATACGCAGTATTTT.